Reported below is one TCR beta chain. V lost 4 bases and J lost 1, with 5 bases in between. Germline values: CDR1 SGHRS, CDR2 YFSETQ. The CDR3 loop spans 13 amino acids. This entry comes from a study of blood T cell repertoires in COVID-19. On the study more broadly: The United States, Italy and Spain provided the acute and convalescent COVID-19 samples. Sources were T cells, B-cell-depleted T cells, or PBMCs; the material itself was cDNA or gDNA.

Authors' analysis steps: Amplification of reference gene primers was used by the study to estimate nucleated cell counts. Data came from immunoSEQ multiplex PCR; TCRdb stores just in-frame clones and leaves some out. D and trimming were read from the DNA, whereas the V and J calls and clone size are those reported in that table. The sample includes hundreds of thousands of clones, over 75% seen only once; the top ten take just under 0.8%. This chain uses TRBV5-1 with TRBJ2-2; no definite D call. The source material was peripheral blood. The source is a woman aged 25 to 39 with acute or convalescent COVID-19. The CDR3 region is CASSTKNTGELFF. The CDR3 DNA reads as TGCGCCAGCAGCACAAAGAACACCGGGGAGCTGTTTTTT.